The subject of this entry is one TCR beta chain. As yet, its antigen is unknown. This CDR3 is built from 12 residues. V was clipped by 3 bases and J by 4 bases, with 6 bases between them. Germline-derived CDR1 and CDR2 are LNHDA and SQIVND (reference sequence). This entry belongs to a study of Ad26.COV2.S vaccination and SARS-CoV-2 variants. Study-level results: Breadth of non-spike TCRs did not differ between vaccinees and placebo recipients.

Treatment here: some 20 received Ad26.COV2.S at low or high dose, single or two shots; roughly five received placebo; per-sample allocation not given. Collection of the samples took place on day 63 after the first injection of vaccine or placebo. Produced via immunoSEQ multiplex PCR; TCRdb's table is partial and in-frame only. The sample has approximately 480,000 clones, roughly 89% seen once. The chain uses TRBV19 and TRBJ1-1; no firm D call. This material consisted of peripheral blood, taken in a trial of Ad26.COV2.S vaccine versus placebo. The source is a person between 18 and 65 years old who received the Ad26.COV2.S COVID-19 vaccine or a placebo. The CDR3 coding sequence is TGTGCCAGTAGTATTGGTGCCACTGAAGCTTTCTTT. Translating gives CASSIGATEAFF.